This T cell receptor (beta chain) was retrieved from a study of tumor-infiltrating lymphocytes in primary liver carcinoma. Study-level information: Staged T1-T3 N0M0, the tumors had sizes that ranged from about 4.2 to 10 cm across.

Germline assignment: CDR1 SGHAT and CDR2 FQNNGV. The CDR3 sequence is 10 residues long. V lost 5 bases to trimming and J lost 9 bases, with 7 bases between them. The tissue used was unsorted bulk material of roughly 17-32 mg. RNA and DNA were co-extracted from it with the AllPrep DNA/RNA mini kit. This clonotype is deemed medium-sized. Its antigen remains unidentified. Priming with a constant-region primer yielded TCR beta cDNA from about 510 ng total RNA. A slightly modified ARM-PCR protocol with three nested multiplex PCR rounds produced these TCR beta libraries. In the first two PCR rounds, TRBV1-TRBV30 forward primers were paired with a C-beta reverse primer, and each round lasted roughly 10 cycles. TCRdb used MiXCR to reprocess the multiplex PCR reads, holding one entry per CDR3 protein. The sample lists roughly 36,000 distinct CDR3 sequences; roughly 80% were seen once. Overall study findings and caveats: The difference in top-250-clone fraction between tumors and blood was significant, favoring tumors (p = 0.039). Compared with tumor region pairs, tumor-adjacent and tumor-blood pairs overlapped less.

This chain uses TRBV11-2 with TRBJ1-2; no clear D. Material: tumor-adjacent normal liver tissue. The TCR sequence derives from a man aged 35 to 55 with primary liver carcinoma and hepatitis B virus infection. The CDR3 region has the DNA TGTGCCAGCAGCCCCAATAGCTACACCTTC. It codes for CASSPNSYTF.